This T cell receptor (beta chain) is drawn from a study of T cells in women clearing cervical HPV infection. Some clones are missing from TCRdb's copy, which holds only in-frame ones; the method was immunoSEQ multiplex PCR. The data show tens of thousands of clones, and the top ten clones hold about 3.5%. Germline V CDR1 and CDR2: DFQATT, SNEGSKA (reference sequence). The CDR3 consists of 16 residues. Trimming left V 4 bases short and J 2 bases short, with 21 bases between. Note on this clone: The CDR3 is cut off 3 residues early in the read; its end comes from the germline J gene.

Specimen: blood buffy coat. This sequence originates from a woman aged 18-70 years with a cervical HPV16 infection that either progressed to CIN3+ or cleared (not recorded which). The chain combines TRBV20-1 with TRBJ2-7; TRBD1 might be the D (6 bases). CDR3 amino acids: CSATKPWTAPTYEQYF. The covered CDR3 bases are TGCAGTGCTACCAAACCCTGGACAGCGCCGACCTACGAG.